These T cell receptor beta chains were read from a single sample in a study of cytomegalovirus exposure and HLA in healthy donors. Sequencing used immunoSEQ multiplex PCR; TCRdb keeps in-frame clones, though not all of them. This sample has 60,000 to 75,000 clones; roughly 74% occur once, and the top ten carry about a fifth. Sequencing was performed on PBMCs. All receptors derive from a woman aged 25-40 years in good health and CMV-seropositive. The CDR3 runs from the conserved cysteine through the conserved F or W. Each record gives: J gene, D gene, clone size, V gene, CDR3 protein, CDR3 DNA. A D gene is named only where the DNA matches it firmly. Only part of the rows carry a size: once, few, many, or a class if the clone is expanded.

J: TRBJ2-1
D: TRBD2
size: .
V: TRBV25-1
CDR3: CASTTSGSSSYNEQFF
DNA: TGTGCCAGCACTACTAGCGGGAGTAGCTCCTACAATGAGCAGTTCTTC

J: TRBJ2-5
D: TRBD2
size: .
V: TRBV2
CDR3: CASTKGASGRLETQYF
DNA: TGTGCCAGCACCAAAGGCGCTAGCGGGAGGCTAGAGACCCAGTACTTC

J: TRBJ2-7
D: .
size: .
V: TRBV6-5
CDR3: CASSLDDRHSYEQYF
DNA: TGTGCCAGCAGCTTAGACGACAGGCACTCCTACGAGCAGTACTTC

J: TRBJ2-3
D: TRBD2
size: .
V: TRBV29-1
CDR3: CSVSGGSTDTQYF
DNA: TGCAGCGTTAGCGGGGGGAGCACAGATACGCAGTATTTT

J: TRBJ1-5
D: TRBD1
size: .
V: TRBV7-9
CDR3: CASSQGASNQPQHF
DNA: TGTGCCAGCAGCCAGGGGGCTAGCAATCAGCCCCAGCATTTT

J: TRBJ2-2
D: TRBD2
size: .
V: TRBV18
CDR3: CASSPGLANTGELFF
DNA: TGTGCCAGCTCACCGGGACTAGCGAACACCGGGGAGCTGTTTTTT

J: TRBJ2-7
D: .
size: .
V: TRBV18
CDR3: CASSHSTGYYEQYF
DNA: TGTGCCAGCTCACACAGCACAGGTTACTACGAGCAGTACTTC

J: TRBJ2-3
D: TRBD2
size: .
V: TRBV7-2
CDR3: CASSSRGSGLARDTQYF
DNA: TGTGCCAGCAGCTCCAGGGGGAGCGGACTAGCGAGGGATACGCAGTATTTT

J: TRBJ1-2
D: TRBD1
size: .
V: TRBV10-3
CDR3: CATRTGPDYGYTF
DNA: TGTGCCACCCGGACAGGACCGGACTATGGCTACACCTTC

J: TRBJ1-5
D: TRBD1
size: .
V: TRBV6-6
CDR3: CASSPRDRKNQPQHF
DNA: TGTGCCAGCAGCCCACGGGACAGGAAAAATCAGCCCCAGCATTTT

J: TRBJ1-2
D: .
size: few
V: TRBV5-4
CDR3: CASSLAGTNYGYTF
DNA: TGTGCCAGCAGCTTGGCCGGGACAAACTATGGCTACACCTTC

J: TRBJ1-2
D: .
size: .
V: TRBV28
CDR3: CASRREGYTF
DNA: TGTGCCAGCAGGCGAGAAGGCTACACCTTC

J: TRBJ1-1
D: TRBD1
size: .
V: TRBV5-6
CDR3: CASSPGGARTEAFF
DNA: TGTGCCAGCAGCCCAGGGGGCGCGAGGACTGAAGCTTTCTTT

J: TRBJ2-3
D: TRBD1
size: .
V: TRBV29-1
CDR3: CSVEPFLDRASTDTQYF
DNA: TGCAGCGTTGAACCCTTCCTAGACAGGGCAAGCACAGATACGCAGTATTTT

J: TRBJ1-1
D: .
size: .
V: TRBV6-5
CDR3: CASSYKQGRTEAFF
DNA: TGTGCCAGCAGTTACAAACAGGGTAGGACTGAAGCTTTCTTT

J: TRBJ2-1
D: .
size: .
V: TRBV30
CDR3: CAWSAVPSYNEQFF
DNA: TGTGCCTGGAGTGCAGTGCCCTCCTACAATGAGCAGTTCTTC

J: TRBJ1-4
D: .
size: medium-sized
V: TRBV4-2
CDR3: CASSQDAGDFEKLFF
DNA: TGTGCCAGCAGCCAAGATGCAGGGGATTTCGAAAAACTGTTTTTT

J: TRBJ2-1
D: TRBD1
size: .
V: TRBV18
CDR3: CASSPDRGLYNEQFF
DNA: TGTGCCAGCTCACCAGACAGGGGGCTCTACAATGAGCAGTTCTTC

J: TRBJ1-4
D: TRBD1
size: .
V: TRBV6-1
CDR3: CASSGTVGGEKLFF
DNA: TGTGCCAGCAGCGGGACAGTGGGGGGTGAAAAACTGTTTTTT

J: TRBJ2-5
D: TRBD2
size: .
V: TRBV2
CDR3: CAGGLGQETQYF
DNA: TGTGCCGGAGGACTAGGCCAAGAGACCCAGTACTTC